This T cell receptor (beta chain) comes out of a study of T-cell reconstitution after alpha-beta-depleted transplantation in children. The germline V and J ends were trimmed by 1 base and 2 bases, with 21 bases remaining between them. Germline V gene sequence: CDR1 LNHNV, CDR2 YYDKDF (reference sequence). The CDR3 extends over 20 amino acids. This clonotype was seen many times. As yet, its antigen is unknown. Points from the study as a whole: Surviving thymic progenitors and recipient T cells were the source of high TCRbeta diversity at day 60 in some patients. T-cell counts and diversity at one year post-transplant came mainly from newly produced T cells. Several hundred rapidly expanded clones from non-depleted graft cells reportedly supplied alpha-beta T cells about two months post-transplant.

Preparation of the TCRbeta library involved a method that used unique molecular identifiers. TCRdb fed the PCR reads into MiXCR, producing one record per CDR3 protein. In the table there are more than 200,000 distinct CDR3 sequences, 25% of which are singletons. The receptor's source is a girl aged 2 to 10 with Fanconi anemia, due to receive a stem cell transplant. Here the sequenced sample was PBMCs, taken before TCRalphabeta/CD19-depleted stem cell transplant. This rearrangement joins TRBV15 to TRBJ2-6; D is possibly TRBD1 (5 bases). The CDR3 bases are TGTGCCACCAGCAGAGTCCCCCCTAGACAGATCTCAACTGGGGCCAACGTCCTGACTTTC. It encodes CATSRVPPRQISTGANVLTF. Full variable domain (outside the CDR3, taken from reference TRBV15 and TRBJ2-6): DAMVIQNPRYQVTQFGKPVTLSCSQTLNHNVMYWYQQKSSQAPKLLFHYYDKDFNNEADTPDNFQSRRPNTSFCFLDIRSPGLGDTAMYLCATSRVPPRQISTGANVLTFGAGSRLTVL.